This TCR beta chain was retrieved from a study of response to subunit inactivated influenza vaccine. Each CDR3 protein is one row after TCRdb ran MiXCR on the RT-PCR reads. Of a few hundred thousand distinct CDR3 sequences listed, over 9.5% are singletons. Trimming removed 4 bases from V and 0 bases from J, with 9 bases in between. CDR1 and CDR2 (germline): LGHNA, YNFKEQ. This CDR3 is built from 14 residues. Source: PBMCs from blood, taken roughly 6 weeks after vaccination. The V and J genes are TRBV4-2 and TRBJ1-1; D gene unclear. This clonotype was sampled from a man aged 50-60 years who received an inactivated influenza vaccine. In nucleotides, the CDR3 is TGTGCCAGCAGCCGGCCGGGAATGAACACTGAAGCTTTCTTT. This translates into CASSRPGMNTEAFF.